This is a list of T cell receptor beta chains from one sample in a study of blood T cell repertoires in COVID-19. Assay used: immunoSEQ multiplex PCR; TCRdb lists only in-frame clones, some missing. The sample consists of 150,000 to 200,000 clones, more than 75% of them appearing once. The sample comprised peripheral blood. The receptors originated from a man younger than 35 with active or convalescent COVID-19. Each CDR3 is given with its conserved first and last residue. D genes are given only for firm matches. Not all rows give a size; the values are once, few, many and, for expanded clones, a class.

j_call,d_call,v_call,clone_size,cdr3_aa,cdr3_nt
TRBJ1-1,NA,TRBV5-1,few,CASRVKGENTEAFF,TGCGCCAGCAGAGTAAAGGGGGAGAACACTGAAGCTTTCTTT
TRBJ1-2,NA,TRBV14,NA,CASSQQTGQYGYTF,TGTGCCAGCAGCCAACAGACAGGACAGTATGGCTACACCTTC
TRBJ2-1,TRBD2,TRBV7-2,few,CASSSAGTTYNEQFF,TGTGCCAGCAGCTCAGCAGGGACTACGTACAATGAGCAGTTCTTC
TRBJ2-3,NA,TRBV7-8,NA,CASSQQADTQYF,TGTGCCAGCAGCCAGCAGGCAGATACGCAGTATTTT
TRBJ2-3,NA,TRBV19,NA,CASSSRTATYKGYTQYF,TGTGCCAGTAGTTCGAGGACAGCGACCTATAAGGGCTATACGCAGTATTTT
TRBJ1-1,NA,TRBV5-6,NA,CASSLVWNTEAFF,TGTGCCAGCAGCTTGGTCTGGAACACTGAAGCTTTCTTT
TRBJ1-1,NA,TRBV14,NA,CASSPDRTYTEAFF,TGTGCCAGCAGCCCCGACAGGACTTACACTGAAGCTTTCTTT
TRBJ1-2,NA,TRBV7-2,once,CASSRSGENYGYTF,TGTGCCAGCAGCCGGAGCGGGGAGAACTATGGCTACACCTTC
TRBJ1-1,NA,TRBV2,few,CASSVRGITEAFF,TGTGCCAGCAGTGTTCGGGGGATTACTGAAGCTTTCTTT
TRBJ2-1,TRBD1,TRBV28,NA,CASSLPGQGLNEQFF,TGTGCCAGCAGCCTCCCGGGACAGGGGCTCAATGAGCAGTTCTTC
TRBJ2-1,TRBD2,TRBV11-3,NA,CASSEGLANDEQFF,TGTGCCAGCAGTGAGGGACTAGCGAACGATGAGCAGTTCTTC
TRBJ1-1,TRBD1,TRBV28,NA,CASSLPGQGTPEAFF,TGTGCCAGCAGTTTACCGGGACAGGGTACCCCTGAAGCTTTCTTT
TRBJ1-2,NA,TRBV7-9,NA,CASSIWASTDGYTF,TGTGCCAGCAGCATATGGGCCTCAACGGATGGCTACACCTTC
TRBJ2-2,TRBD1,TRBV29-1,NA,CSVGQGSTGELFF,TGCAGCGTCGGACAGGGTAGCACCGGGGAGCTGTTTTTT
TRBJ2-1,NA,TRBV11-3,once,CASSLGWGVPNNEQFF,TGTGCCAGCAGCTTAGGTTGGGGGGTACCGAACAATGAGCAGTTCTTC
TRBJ2-7,TRBD1,TRBV27,NA,CASSISPGGTYEQYF,TGTGCCAGCAGCATTAGTCCAGGGGGCACCTACGAGCAGTACTTC
TRBJ2-2,NA,TRBV6-1,once,CASSSWSTGELFF,TGTGCCAGCAGTTCCTGGAGCACCGGGGAGCTGTTTTTT
TRBJ1-3,NA,TRBV13,NA,CASSLGQIVSTYSGNTIYF,TGTGCCAGCAGCTTAGGACAGATCGTCTCTACCTACTCTGGAAACACCATATATTTT
TRBJ2-1,TRBD2,TRBV10-3,few,CAIRGASGGYGDEQFF,TGTGCCATCCGGGGCGCTAGCGGGGGGTACGGGGATGAGCAGTTCTTC
TRBJ1-2,TRBD1,TRBV5-4,NA,CASSFRDRGLWGYTF,TGTGCCAGCAGCTTCCGGGACAGGGGGCTCTGGGGCTACACCTTC
TRBJ2-7,TRBD2,TRBV9,NA,CASSATSGSYEQYF,TGTGCCAGCAGCGCGACTAGCGGGAGCTACGAGCAGTACTTC
TRBJ2-3,TRBD2,TRBV18,NA,CASSEGLAAVGDTQYF,TGTGCCAGCTCAGAGGGACTAGCGGCCGTGGGAGATACGCAGTATTTT
TRBJ2-7,TRBD2,TRBV4-2,NA,CASGPSGSSYEQYF,TGTGCCAGCGGTCCCAGCGGGAGCTCCTACGAGCAGTACTTC
TRBJ2-7,NA,TRBV3-1/TRBV3-2,NA,CASSLSLKYEQYF,TGTGCCAGCAGCCTTTCACTCAAGTACGAGCAGTACTTC
TRBJ1-1,NA,TRBV5-4,NA,CASSFDSEAFF,TGTGCCAGCAGCTTCGACAGCGAAGCTTTCTTT
TRBJ1-5,NA,TRBV10-1,NA,CANPRQAAGPQHF,TGCGCCAACCCTAGACAGGCCGCGGGGCCCCAGCATTTT
TRBJ2-2,NA,TRBV19,NA,CASTPTGDRDTGELFF,TGTGCCAGTACCCCCACGGGAGATCGAGACACCGGGGAGCTGTTTTTT
TRBJ2-3,NA,TRBV19,once,CASSIRGGGFADTQYF,TGTGCCAGTAGTATCAGAGGCGGAGGGTTCGCAGATACGCAGTATTTT
TRBJ1-1,NA,TRBV2,NA,CASRGGAVNTEAFF,TGTGCCAGCAGGGGAGGCGCGGTGAACACTGAAGCTTTCTTT
TRBJ2-3,NA,TRBV7-2,NA,CASSPWAATDTQYF,TGTGCCAGCAGTCCTTGGGCCGCCACAGATACGCAGTATTTT
TRBJ1-2,NA,TRBV6-5,NA,CASSYSLSNYGYTF,TGTGCCAGCAGTTACTCGTTATCTAACTATGGCTACACCTTC
TRBJ1-5,NA,TRBV10-3,NA,CAISEVSGGQPQHF,TGTGCCATCAGTGAGGTATCGGGGGGTCAGCCCCAGCATTTT
TRBJ1-1,NA,TRBV5-8,NA,CASPGTPNTEAFF,TGTGCCAGCCCGGGGACACCAAACACTGAAGCTTTCTTT
TRBJ2-2,NA,TRBV2,NA,CASRADMWELFF,TGTGCCAGCAGGGCTGACATGTGGGAGCTGTTTTTT
TRBJ2-2,TRBD2,TRBV2,NA,CASRAAGGPTGELFF,TGTGCCAGCAGGGCAGCGGGAGGGCCCACCGGGGAGCTGTTTTTT
TRBJ1-6,NA,TRBV2,few,CASSEAGGGNSPLHF,TGTGCCAGCAGTGAAGCGGGCGGGGGGAATTCACCCCTCCACTTT
TRBJ2-7,NA,TRBV12-3/TRBV12-4,NA,CASGGKPVYEQYF,TGTGCCAGCGGCGGGAAACCTGTCTACGAGCAGTACTTC
TRBJ2-1,NA,TRBV29-1,NA,CSVPTYNEQFF,TGCAGCGTACCTACCTACAATGAGCAGTTCTTC
TRBJ1-2,TRBD1,TRBV18,NA,CASSGTEGGYTF,TGTGCCAGCTCTGGGACAGAGGGTGGCTACACCTTC
TRBJ1-2,TRBD1,TRBV5-6,NA,CASSSAPQGVSYGYTF,TGTGCCAGCAGCTCAGCCCCACAGGGGGTAAGCTATGGCTACACCTTC
TRBJ2-6,NA,TRBV13,NA,CASSQGLSSGANVLTF,TGTGCCAGCAGCCAGGGACTCAGCTCTGGGGCCAACGTCCTGACTTTC
TRBJ2-1,TRBD2,TRBV4-3,NA,CASSPGLADGLSYNEQFF,TGCGCCAGCAGCCCGGGACTAGCGGACGGCCTCTCCTACAATGAGCAGTTCTTC
TRBJ1-1,NA,TRBV19,NA,CASSSFTEAFF,TGTGCCAGTAGTTCTTTCACTGAAGCTTTCTTT
TRBJ1-2,TRBD1,TRBV7-2,NA,CASSLGIKGQSYRIYGYTF,TGTGCCAGCAGCTTAGGAATTAAGGGACAGAGCTATAGGATCTACGGCTACACCTTC
TRBJ1-1,TRBD1,TRBV5-4,once,CASSLAPRQGGTEAFF,TGTGCCAGCAGCTTGGCCCCGAGACAGGGTGGCACTGAAGCTTTCTTT
TRBJ1-6,NA,TRBV4-2,NA,CASSPRTASNSPLHF,TGTGCCAGCAGCCCCCGGACAGCTAGCAATTCACCCCTCCACTTT
TRBJ1-4,NA,TRBV12-3/TRBV12-4,NA,CASPPVSYEKLFF,TGTGCCAGCCCTCCCGTCTCTTATGAAAAACTGTTTTTT
TRBJ2-3,TRBD2,TRBV7-2,NA,CASSSPGLGSDTQYF,TGTGCCAGCAGCTCCCCGGGACTAGGGTCAGATACGCAGTATTTT
TRBJ1-2,NA,TRBV2,NA,CASRVGQLRYTF,TGTGCCAGCAGGGTTGGACAGCTGCGCTACACCTTC
TRBJ2-1,NA,TRBV5-1,NA,CASSLVGFPRRSEYEQFF,TGCGCCAGCAGCTTGGTGGGCTTTCCCAGGAGGTCGGAGTATGAGCAGTTCTTC
TRBJ2-7,NA,TRBV6-1,NA,CASSEGWAGIYEQYF,TGTGCCAGCAGTGAAGGTTGGGCAGGGATTTACGAGCAGTACTTC
TRBJ1-5,NA,TRBV7-2,once,CASSLGQNQPQHF,TGTGCCAGCAGCTTAGGGCAGAATCAGCCCCAGCATTTT
TRBJ2-3,NA,TRBV6-5,NA,CASSLRWGADTQYF,TGTGCCAGCTCTCTACGTTGGGGAGCAGATACGCAGTATTTT
TRBJ2-1,NA,TRBV6-5,NA,CASSYSSRQVEQFF,TGTGCCAGCAGTTACTCGAGTAGGCAGGTTGAGCAGTTCTTC
TRBJ2-1,NA,TRBV9,NA,CASSPRFSNNEQFF,TGTGCCAGCAGCCCCCGTTTTAGTAACAATGAGCAGTTCTTC
TRBJ2-6,NA,TRBV3-1/TRBV3-2,NA,CASSQDSRSGTGANVLTF,TGTGCCAGCAGCCAAGACTCTCGGTCGGGGACTGGGGCCAACGTCCTGACTTTC
TRBJ2-7,TRBD2,TRBV3-1/TRBV3-2,once,CASRPTSGRAYEQYF,TGTGCCAGCAGGCCGACTAGCGGGAGGGCCTACGAGCAGTACTTC
TRBJ2-3,NA,TRBV6-2/TRBV6-3,NA,CASSPSWASTDTQYF,TGTGCCAGCAGCCCCAGTTGGGCATCGACAGATACGCAGTATTTT
TRBJ2-7,NA,TRBV5-1,few,CASGTVNEQYF,TGCGCCAGCGGAACAGTGAACGAGCAGTACTTC
TRBJ1-2,NA,TRBV11-2,NA,CASSPQGYGYTF,TGTGCCAGCAGCCCCCAGGGGTACGGCTACACCTTC